Shown below are 12 T cell receptor beta chains from a single sample sequenced in a study of vaccination and CD4 T cells after COVID-19. The antigens for these receptors are not known. The treatment was: approximately 9-day PBMC culture with coronavirus spike peptide pools or control peptides (ViraFEST assay). Investigators obtained the unexposed donor's CD4+ T cells before the COVID-19 pandemic (2011-2018). The Oncomine TCR Beta short-read assay generated sequence data from the DNA of cultured CD4+ T cells. TCRdb redid the calling of the PCR reads with MiXCR, one entry per CDR3 protein. In the table there are about 8,200 distinct CDR3 sequences, 40% to 60% of which are singletons. Specimen: CD4+ T cells from blood, cultured in vitro. These receptors originate from a human donor in good health.

This clonotype was seen a few times. This chain joins TRBV6-5 and TRBJ2-7; 10 bases are a match to TRBD2. There are 17 residues in the CDR3. V shed 0 bases, J shed 2 bases, and the junction held 7 bases outside the gene matches. In germline, CDR1 is MNHEY, CDR2 SVGAGI. Written as DNA, the CDR3 is TGTGCCAGCAGTTACTCGAATTTACTAGCGGGGACCTACGAGCAGTACTTC. Translated, it gives CASSYSNLLAGTYEQYF.

This clonotype was detected only once. The junction does not match germline at one end; this may be a read error. The chain is built from TRBV10-3 and TRBJ2-2; tentative D call: TRBD2 (7 bases). The CDR3 has 17 amino acids. Germline-derived CDR1 and CDR2 are ENHRY and SYGVKD. CDR3 nucleotide sequence: TGTGCCAGCAGTTACTCGATGGCGGGGGCCAACACCGGGGAGCTGTTTTTT. Translating gives CASSYSMAGANTGELFF.

The rearrangement uses TRBV20-1 and TRBJ2-1; tentatively, D is TRBD2 (7 bases). This CDR3 comprises 14 residues. CDR1 DFQATT and CDR2 SNEGSKA come from the germline V gene (reference sequence). The CDR3 loop reads CSGQEGGLNNEQFF. The CDR3 DNA is TGCAGCGGCCAGGAGGGGGGGCTCAACAATGAGCAGTTCTTC.

This clonotype was counted only a few times. The CDR3, as DNA: TGTGCCAACTCCTTAATAGGGGTTGAAGCTTTCTTT. Its protein is CANSLIGVEAFF. The V and J genes are TRBV2 and TRBJ1-1; possible D gene TRBD1, 5 bases. The V end lost 10 bases, the J end lost 7 bases, and 16 bases lay between the germline ends. Germline CDR1 reads SNHLY; CDR2 reads FYNNEI. The CDR3 extends over 12 amino acids.

The chain links TRBV6-2 or TRBV6-3 to TRBJ2-3; D is unresolved. Trimming stripped 5 bases from V and 4 bases from J, with 10 bases between. Looked up from germline, CDR1 is MNHEY and CDR2 is SVGEGT. The CDR3 runs 13 residues. CDR3 DNA: TGTGCCAGCAGTCGAATAATATCAGATACGCAGTATTTT. Its protein product is CASSRIISDTQYF.

The chain is built from TRBV5-1 and TRBJ2-5; D is possibly TRBD1 (6 bases). Trimming left V 1 base short and J 5 bases short, with 18 bases between. The CDR3 is made up of 16 amino acids. CDR1 and CDR2 (germline): SGHRS, YFSETQ. CDR3 coding DNA: TGCGCCAGCAGCTTGACAGGGTTAACGAGAAGGGAGACCCAGTACTTC. Its translation is CASSLTGLTRRETQYF.

This clonotype has more than one count but fewer than ten. J is TRBJ1-5 and V is TRBV10-3, with unresolved D. V dropped 10 bases and J dropped 4 bases, with 17 bases sitting between them. The CDR3 consists of 14 residues. The germline gives CDR1 ENHRY, CDR2 SYGVKD. The CDR3 sequence is CATQEQTSNQPQHF. The DNA for the CDR3 is TGTGCCACTCAGGAGCAGACCTCGAATCAGCCCCAGCATTTT.

This clonotype turned up a few times. The chain recombines TRBV12-3 or TRBV12-4 with TRBJ2-3; D is perhaps TRBD1 (6 bases). V gave up 10 bases and J gave up 2 bases, with 19 bases separating them. This CDR3 is built from 15 residues. DNA of the CDR3: TGTGCCACCTCGGAATCGGGACACACCACAGATACGCAGTATTTT. The encoded protein is CATSESGHTTDTQYF.

The J gene is TRBJ1-5, the V gene TRBV19, with TRBD1 matching 7 bases. The CDR3 is 15 residues long. Looked up from germline, CDR1 is LNHDA and CDR2 is SQIVND (reference sequence). V lost 1 base to trimming and J lost 3 bases; unmatched junction nucleotides: 3. The CDR3 DNA is TGTGCCAGTAGTATAGGCGGGACAGTCAATCAGCCCCAGCATTTT. Its translation is CASSIGGTVNQPQHF. Based on the CDR3 plus reference TRBV19 and TRBJ1-5, the full variable domain is DGGITQSPKYLFRKEGQNVTLSCEQNLNHDAMYWYRQDPGQGLRLIYYSQIVNDFQKGDIAEGYSVSREKKESFPLTVTSAQKNPTAFYLCASSIGGTVNQPQHFGDGTRLSIL.

By share, this clonotype counts as medium-sized. The chain has TRBV21-1 and TRBJ2-2. TRBV21-1 is designated a pseudogene. There are 12 residues in the CDR3. CDR3 bases: TGTGCCAGCAGCAAATCGTCCGGGGAGCTGTTTTTT. Translation gives CASSKSSGELFF.

The rearrangement joins TRBV15 to TRBJ1-6, with TRBD1 identical over 9 bases. This CDR3 is 18 amino acids long. Germline V gene data show CDR1 as LNHNV and CDR2 as YYDKDF (reference sequence). J gave up 7 bases and V 4 bases, and 14 bases lay outside the gene matches. The CDR3 reads CATSMRQRDRVPNSPLHF. The CDR3 DNA is TGTGCCACCAGCATGCGCCAGCGGGACAGGGTTCCCAATTCACCCCTCCACTTT.

There are a few counts of this clonotype. This sequence joins TRBV11-2 and TRBJ1-2; unclear D gene. Germline V gives CDR1 SGHAT, CDR2 FQNNGV. This CDR3 comprises 13 residues. V was clipped by 5 bases and J by 3 bases, with 10 bases between them. CDR3 sequence (DNA): TGTGCCAGCAGCCCTCGGACGGACTATGGCTACACCTTC. This translates into CASSPRTDYGYTF.